This T cell receptor beta chain was captured by sequencing in a study of blood T cell repertoires in COVID-19. Across the study: Whether acute or convalescent, the COVID-19 samples came from the United States, Italy and Spain.

Sequenced by immunoSEQ multiplex PCR; TCRdb stores in-frame clones only, minus some. This sample has tens of thousands of clones, with more than 65% found just once. V lost 6 bases and J 6 bases, leaving 12 bases between the germline ends. This CDR3 region has 11 residues. Germline V gives CDR1 DFQATT, CDR2 SNEGSKA (reference sequence). The sample consisted of peripheral blood. This receptor was obtained from a man aged 65-85 years with COVID-19, enrolled during active disease. The J gene is TRBJ2-7, the V gene TRBV20-1, with D possibly TRBD2 on 5 matching bases. The CDR3 protein is CSASIRGEQYF. In DNA, the CDR3 is TGCAGTGCCTCTATCCGGGGCGAGCAGTACTTC.